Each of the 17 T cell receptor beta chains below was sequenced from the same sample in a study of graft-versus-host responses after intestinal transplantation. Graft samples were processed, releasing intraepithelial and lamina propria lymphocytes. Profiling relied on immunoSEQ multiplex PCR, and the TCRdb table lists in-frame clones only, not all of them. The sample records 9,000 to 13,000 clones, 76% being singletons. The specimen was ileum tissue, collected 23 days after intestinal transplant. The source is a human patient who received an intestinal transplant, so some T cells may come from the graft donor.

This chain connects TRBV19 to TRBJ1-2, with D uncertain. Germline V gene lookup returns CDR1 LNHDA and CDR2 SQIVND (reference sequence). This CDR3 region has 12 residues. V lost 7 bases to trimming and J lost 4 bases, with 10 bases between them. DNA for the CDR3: TGTGCCAGTACCTCAGCCTCCTATGGCTACACCTTC. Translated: CASTSASYGYTF.

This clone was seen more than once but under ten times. CDR3 sequence reads: CASSLTSGSYEQYF. CDR3 sequence (DNA): TGTGCCAGCAGCTTAACTAGCGGGAGCTACGAGCAGTACTTC. The chain combines TRBV11-3 with TRBJ2-7; 11 positions agree with TRBD2. The CDR3 sequence is 14 residues long. With 2 bases clipped from V and 3 bases from J, the junction kept 0 bases outside the gene matches. From germline, CDR1 is SGHNT and CDR2 YENEEA.

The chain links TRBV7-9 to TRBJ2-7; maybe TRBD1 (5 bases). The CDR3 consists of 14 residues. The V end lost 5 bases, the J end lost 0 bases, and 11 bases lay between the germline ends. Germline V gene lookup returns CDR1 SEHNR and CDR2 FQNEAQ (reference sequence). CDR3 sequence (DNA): TGTGCCAGCAGCCTGACGACAGCCTCCTACGAGCAGTACTTC. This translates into CASSLTTASYEQYF.

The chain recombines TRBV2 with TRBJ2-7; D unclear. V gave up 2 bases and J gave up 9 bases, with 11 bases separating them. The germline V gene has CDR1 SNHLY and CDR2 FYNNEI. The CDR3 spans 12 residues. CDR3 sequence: CASSESAYTQYF. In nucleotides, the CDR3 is TGTGCCAGCAGTGAATCGGCGTACACGCAGTACTTC.

DNA for the CDR3: TGTGCCAGCAGCTTAGTTTGGGGGGCTTCCTACGAGCAGTACTTC. Translating gives CASSLVWGASYEQYF. The genes are TRBV11-2 and TRBJ2-7; D possibly matches TRBD1 or TRBD2 (6 bases each). This CDR3 region has 15 residues. V shed 1 base and J shed 1 base, with 11 bases lying between them. Germline V gene data show CDR1 as SGHAT and CDR2 as FQNNGV.

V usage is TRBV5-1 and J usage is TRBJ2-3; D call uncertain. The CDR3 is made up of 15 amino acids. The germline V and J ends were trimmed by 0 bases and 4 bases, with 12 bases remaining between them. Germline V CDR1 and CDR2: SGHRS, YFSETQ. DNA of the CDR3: TGCGCCAGCAGCTTGGATTCAGTAGCCCCAGATACGCAGTATTTT. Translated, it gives CASSLDSVAPDTQYF.

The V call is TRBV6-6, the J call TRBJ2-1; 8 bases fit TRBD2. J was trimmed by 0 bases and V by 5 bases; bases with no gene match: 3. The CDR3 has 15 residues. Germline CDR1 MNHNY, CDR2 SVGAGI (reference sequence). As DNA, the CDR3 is TGTGCCAGCAGTATTCTAGCGGGCTCCTACAATGAGCAGTTCTTC. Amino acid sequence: CASSILAGSYNEQFF.

The CDR3: CASSVAGMNSPLHF. Written as DNA, the CDR3 is TGTGCCAGCAGCGTAGCCGGGATGAATTCACCCCTCCACTTT. V and J are TRBV9 and TRBJ1-6, with unresolved D. The germline V gene encodes CDR1 SGDLS and CDR2 YYNGEE. The CDR3 contains 14 residues. The V gene lost 0 bases and the J gene lost 7 bases, with 8 bases spanning the gap.

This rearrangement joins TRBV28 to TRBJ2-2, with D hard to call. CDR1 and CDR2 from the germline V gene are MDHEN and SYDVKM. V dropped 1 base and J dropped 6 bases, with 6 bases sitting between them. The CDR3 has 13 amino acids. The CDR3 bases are TGTGCCAGCAGTTTATTAGGAGCCGGGGAGCTGTTTTTT. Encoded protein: CASSLLGAGELFF. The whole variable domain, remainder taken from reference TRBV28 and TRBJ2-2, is DVKVTQSSRYLVKRTGEKVFLECVQDMDHENMFWYRQDPGLGLRLIYFSYDVKMKEKGDIPEGYSVSREKKERFSLILESASTNQTSMYLCASSLLGAGELFFGEGSRLTVL.

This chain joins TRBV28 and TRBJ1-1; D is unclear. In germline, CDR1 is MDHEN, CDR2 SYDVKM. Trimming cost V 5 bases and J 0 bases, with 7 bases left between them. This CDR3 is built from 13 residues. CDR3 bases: TGTGCCAGCAGTATGACGGTGAACACTGAAGCTTTCTTT. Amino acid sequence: CASSMTVNTEAFF.

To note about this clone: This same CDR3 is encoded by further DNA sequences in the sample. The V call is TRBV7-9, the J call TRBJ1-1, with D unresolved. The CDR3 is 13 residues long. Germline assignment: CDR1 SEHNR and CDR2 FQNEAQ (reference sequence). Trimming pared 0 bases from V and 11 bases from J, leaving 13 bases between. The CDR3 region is CASSLAVEVEAFF. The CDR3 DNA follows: TGTGCCAGCAGCTTAGCGGTCGAGGTAGAGGCTTTCTTT.

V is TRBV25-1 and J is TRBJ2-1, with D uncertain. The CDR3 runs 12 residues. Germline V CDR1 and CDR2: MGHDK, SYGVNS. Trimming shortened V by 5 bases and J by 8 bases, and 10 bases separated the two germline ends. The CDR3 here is CASSLSGDEQFF. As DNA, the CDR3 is TGTGCCAGCAGTCTATCTGGCGATGAGCAGTTCTTC.

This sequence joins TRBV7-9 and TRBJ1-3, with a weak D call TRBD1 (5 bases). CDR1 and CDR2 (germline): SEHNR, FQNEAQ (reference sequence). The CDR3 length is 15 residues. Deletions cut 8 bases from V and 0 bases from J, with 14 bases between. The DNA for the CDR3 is TGTGCCAGCGTCGGCAGGGCTTTCTCTGGAAACACCATATATTTT. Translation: CASVGRAFSGNTIYF.

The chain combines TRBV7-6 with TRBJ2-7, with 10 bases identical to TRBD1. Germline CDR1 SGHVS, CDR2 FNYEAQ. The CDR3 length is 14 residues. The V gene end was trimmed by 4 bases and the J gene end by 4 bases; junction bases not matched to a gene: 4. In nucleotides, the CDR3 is TGTGCCAGCAGCTCCGCGGGACAGGGGTACGAGCAGTACTTC. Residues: CASSSAGQGYEQYF.

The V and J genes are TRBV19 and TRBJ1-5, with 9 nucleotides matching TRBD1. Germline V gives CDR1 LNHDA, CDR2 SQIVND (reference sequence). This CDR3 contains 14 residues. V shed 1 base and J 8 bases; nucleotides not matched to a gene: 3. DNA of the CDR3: TGTGCCAGTAGTATAGGACAGGGGGAAAAGCCCCAGCATTTT. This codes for CASSIGQGEKPQHF.

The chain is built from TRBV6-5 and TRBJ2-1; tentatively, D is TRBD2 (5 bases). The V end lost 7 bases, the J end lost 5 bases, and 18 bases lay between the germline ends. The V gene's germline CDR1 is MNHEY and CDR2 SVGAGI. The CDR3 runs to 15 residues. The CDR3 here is CASNTGLLGDNEQFF. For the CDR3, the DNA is TGTGCCAGCAACACGGGGTTGTTAGGTGACAATGAGCAGTTCTTC.

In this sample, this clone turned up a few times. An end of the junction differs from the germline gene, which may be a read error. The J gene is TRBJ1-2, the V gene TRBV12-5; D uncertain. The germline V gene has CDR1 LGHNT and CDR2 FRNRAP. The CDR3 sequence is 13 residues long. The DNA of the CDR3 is TGTGCTAGTGGGTTAGGGAGTTCTTATGCCTACACCTTC. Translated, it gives CASGLGSSYAYTF.